A selection of T cell receptor beta chains follows, all from one sample in a study of T cell responses to AZD1222 COVID-19 vaccine. Libraries were prepared by immunoSEQ multiplex PCR; TCRdb keeps only in-frame clonotypes and omits some of them. The sample shows about 100,000 clones, 90% to 95% of them seen only once. The sequences come from peripheral blood, collected 28 days after the second AZD1222 dose. The receptors shown here come from an adult who received the AZD1222 COVID-19 vaccine. CDR3s include the opening cysteine and the closing phenylalanine or tryptophan. Each record gives: D gene, CDR3 length, J gene, clone size, V gene, CDR3 protein, CDR3 DNA. A D gene is named only where the DNA matches it firmly. Size values are once, few and many counts, or a class for expanded clones, and some rows have none.

>-|14|TRBJ1-4|-|TRBV28
CASTTPGGDEKLFF
TGTGCCAGCACCACCCCCGGGGGGGACGAAAAACTGTTTTTT
>-|15|TRBJ2-5|-|TRBV7-8
CASSLIPSSEETQYF
TGTGCCAGCAGCTTAATACCTAGCAGTGAAGAGACCCAGTACTTC
>-|12|TRBJ2-7|-|TRBV25-1
CASSEDIYEQYF
TGTGCCAGCAGTGAGGATATCTACGAGCAGTACTTC
>-|13|TRBJ2-1|-|TRBV7-2
CASSLGPGNEQFF
TGTGCCAGCAGCTTAGGTCCTGGGAATGAGCAGTTCTTC
>-|15|TRBJ1-1|-|TRBV3-1/TRBV3-2
CASSQGGREELGAFF
TGTGCCAGCAGCCAAGGAGGCAGGGAGGAACTTGGAGCTTTCTTT
>TRBD1|15|TRBJ2-1|-|TRBV9
CASRTGTDPYNEQFF
TGTGCCAGCAGAACCGGGACAGACCCCTACAATGAGCAGTTCTTC
>TRBD1|16|TRBJ1-6|-|TRBV6-5
CASSYSSNRGNSPLHF
TGTGCCAGCAGTTACTCGAGTAACAGGGGGAATTCACCCCTCCACTTT
>-|15|TRBJ1-2|-|TRBV27
CASSPGLRIHYGYTF
TGTGCCAGCAGTCCCGGACTGCGTATACACTATGGCTACACCTTC
>-|12|TRBJ1-5|-|TRBV19
CASSLGNQPQHF
TGTGCCAGTAGTCTCGGAAATCAGCCCCAGCATTTT
>-|12|TRBJ1-2|-|TRBV28
CASSPTGNGYTF
TGTGCCAGCAGTCCCACAGGGAACGGCTACACCTTC
>-|14|TRBJ1-4|-|TRBV11-2
CASSPGITNEKLFF
TGTGCCAGCAGCCCAGGGATAACTAATGAAAAACTGTTTTTT
>-|13|TRBJ1-1|-|TRBV19
CASRRSSNTEAFF
TGTGCCAGTAGGAGGTCATCGAACACTGAAGCTTTCTTT
>-|16|TRBJ1-3|-|TRBV10-3
CAISEAVRGFGNTIYF
TGTGCCATCAGTGAGGCAGTGAGGGGTTTTGGAAACACCATATATTTT
>-|16|TRBJ2-2|-|TRBV5-1
CASSLLSEMNTGELFF
TGCGCCAGCAGCTTGCTGTCGGAGATGAACACCGGGGAGCTGTTTTTT
>TRBD1|17|TRBJ1-4|few|TRBV5-1
CASSLGLRGLVNEKLFF
TGCGCCAGCAGCTTGGGTTTAAGGGGGCTCGTTAATGAAAAACTGTTTTTT
>-|13|TRBJ1-3|-|TRBV30
CAYSQGSGNTIYF
TGTGCCTACTCACAGGGCTCTGGAAACACCATATATTTT
>-|15|TRBJ1-5|-|TRBV4-2
CASSQEGGEGQPQHF
TGTGCCAGCAGCCAAGAGGGCGGGGAAGGTCAGCCCCAGCATTTT
>TRBD2|17|TRBJ2-1|-|TRBV7-2
CASSLGRLAGVGNEQFF
TGTGCCAGCAGCTTAGGAAGGCTAGCGGGAGTGGGCAATGAGCAGTTCTTC
>TRBD1|12|TRBJ1-6|-|TRBV12-3/TRBV12-4
CASSSGTGSLHF
TGTGCCAGCAGTTCCGGGACAGGCAGTCTCCACTTT
>TRBD1|16|TRBJ1-2|once|TRBV4-3
CASSQDLRNRGYGYTF
TGCGCCAGCAGCCAAGATCTGAGGAACAGGGGCTATGGCTACACCTTC
>-|15|TRBJ1-2|-|TRBV15
CATSLNRGGPYGYTF
TGTGCCACCAGCCTAAACCGGGGGGGGCCCTATGGCTACACCTTC
>-|12|TRBJ1-1|-|TRBV12-3/TRBV12-4
CASSLQVWGAFF
TGTGCCAGCAGCTTACAGGTTTGGGGGGCTTTCTTT
>-|14|TRBJ2-2|-|TRBV3-1/TRBV3-2
CASRPAFNTGELFF
TGTGCCAGCAGACCTGCATTCAACACCGGGGAGCTGTTTTTT
>-|13|TRBJ1-5|-|TRBV30
CAWSVQGNQPQHF
TGTGCCTGGAGTGTCCAGGGAAATCAGCCCCAGCATTTT
>-|14|TRBJ1-1|-|TRBV5-1
CASSLDIWAPGAFF
TGCGCCAGCAGCTTGGATATATGGGCCCCGGGGGCTTTCTTT
>-|14|TRBJ1-5|few|TRBV9
CASSGGQLNQPQHF
TGTGCCAGCAGCGGTGGACAGTTGAACCAGCCCCAGCATTTT
>TRBD2|19|TRBJ2-3|-|TRBV4-3
CASSQDKSGAGGPADTQYF
TGCGCCAGCAGCCAAGATAAGTCGGGAGCGGGAGGGCCAGCAGATACGCAGTATTTT
>-|14|TRBJ2-3|-|TRBV30
CAWSESLGGDTQYF
TGTGCCTGGAGCGAATCTCTAGGGGGAGATACGCAGTATTTT
>-|11|TRBJ2-1|once|TRBV21-1
CASTPYNEQFF
TGTGCCAGCACGCCTTACAATGAGCAGTTCTTC
>TRBD1|15|TRBJ2-3|-|TRBV2
CASSLRGRDTDTQYF
TGTGCCAGCAGTCTCAGGGGGCGGGACACAGATACGCAGTATTTT
>TRBD2|16|TRBJ2-7|-|TRBV27
CASSLTGLAGVSEQYF
TGTGCCAGCAGTCTAACGGGACTAGCGGGGGTTAGCGAGCAGTACTTC
>TRBD2|15|TRBJ2-3|once|TRBV6-5
CASTPGAGGRNTQYF
TGTGCCAGCACGCCGGGAGCGGGAGGGAGGAATACGCAGTATTTT
>TRBD1|14|TRBJ1-3|-|TRBV28
CASSVTGGGNTIYF
TGTGCCAGCAGTGTCACAGGGGGTGGAAACACCATATATTTT
>TRBD1|16|TRBJ1-6|few|TRBV7-9
CASSLLGDRDNSPLHF
TGTGCCAGCAGCTTATTGGGTGACAGGGATAATTCACCCCTCCACTTT
>TRBD2|16|TRBJ2-5|-|TRBV6-5
CASSSQTSGRQETQYF
TGTGCCAGCAGTTCACAGACTAGCGGGCGACAAGAGACCCAGTACTTC
>-|15|TRBJ2-1|-|TRBV4-3
CASSQAPPEGNEQFF
TGCGCCAGCAGCCAAGCACCCCCGGAGGGAAATGAGCAGTTCTTC
>-|18|TRBJ2-6|-|TRBV5-4
CASSLAGRQPSGANVLTF
TGTGCCAGCAGCTTGGCCGGGCGGCAACCCTCTGGGGCCAACGTCCTGACTTTC
>-|13|TRBJ2-7|once|TRBV18
CASSPRGTYEQYF
TGTGCCAGCTCACCACGGGGGACCTACGAGCAGTACTTC
>-|13|TRBJ1-2|-|TRBV7-2
CASSPRGNYGYTF
TGTGCCAGCAGTCCCCGCGGGAACTATGGCTACACCTTC
>-|16|TRBJ1-3|few|TRBV19
CASRYGAVFSGNTIYF
TGTGCCAGTAGATATGGAGCAGTCTTCTCTGGAAACACCATATATTTT
>TRBD1|15|TRBJ1-1|-|TRBV10-3
CAIRAGGQGGTEAFF
TGTGCCATCAGAGCCGGGGGACAGGGTGGGACTGAAGCTTTCTTT
>-|13|TRBJ2-5|-|TRBV28
CASSLFARETQYF
TGTGCCAGCAGTTTATTTGCGCGGGAGACCCAGTACTTC
>TRBD1|14|TRBJ2-3|-|TRBV5-6
CASSIEGAADTQYF
TGTGCCAGCAGCATCGAGGGGGCTGCAGATACGCAGTATTTT
>-|15|TRBJ1-1|-|TRBV6-5
CASSYSLDTEGEAFF
TGTGCCAGCAGTTACTCCCTGGATACGGAGGGTGAAGCTTTCTTT